This entry is about one T cell receptor beta chain. The germline CDR1 and CDR2 sequences are LNHDA and SQIVND (reference sequence). This CDR3 is 15 amino acids long. The ends were cut back, 5 bases at V and 0 bases at J, with 8 bases in the middle. This entry comes from a study of blood T cell repertoires in COVID-19. Study at large: The United States, Italy and Spain provided the acute and convalescent COVID-19 samples. Sample material is recorded as cDNA or gDNA derived from T cells, B-cell-depleted T cells, or PBMCs.

As processed by the authors: Reference gene primers were amplified, and this amplification served to estimate nucleated cell counts. Repertoires were generated with immunoSEQ multiplex PCR, while TCRdb's copy carries only in-frame clones and drops some. D and trimming come from the DNA, and the V and J calls and clone size come from that table. The sample contains roughly 150,000 clones, about 85% of which appear only once. The chain is built from TRBV19 and TRBJ2-6; D is unresolved. Specimen: peripheral blood. The TCR sequence derives from a woman between 70 and 85 years old with acute or convalescent COVID-19. For the CDR3, the DNA is TGTGCCAGTAGTGAGATTAGCTCTGGGGCCAACGTCCTGACTTTC. Translating gives CASSEISSGANVLTF.